This T cell receptor (beta chain) was found in a study of CD8 T cells in Susac syndrome (dated by TCRdb to the late 2010s). About the investigation overall: Whether CD8+ T cell activation and differentiation in Susac syndrome was antigen driven was tested using repertoire sequencing. General findings and caveats noted by the study authors: The study acknowledged that relatively few individuals were included in the TCR sequencing and HLA analysis.

Peripheral blood CD8+ and CD4+ T cells from healthy donors, Susac syndrome patients and multiple sclerosis patients were profiled using high-throughput TCR beta sequencing. The healthy donors served as controls matched for age and sex. Bulk CD8+ and CD4+ T cells were purified by magnetic negative isolation, while CD8+ TEMRA cells were enriched using FACS. Blood was collected in EDTA tubes and processed within 24 hours, with PBMCs isolated through density gradient centrifugation. PBMCs intended for TCR sequencing were cryopreserved in liquid nitrogen and thawed later in a water bath at 37 degrees C. Purity of sorted or isolated CD4+, CD8+ and CD8+ TEMRA cells was at least 90%. On this clonotype: No cognate antigen has been identified for it. It has no much larger one-base neighbor in the sample; base qualities were not kept.

Measured from the cysteine to the phenylalanine, the CDR3 is 12 residues long. Only the CDR3 DNA stays, 36 bases, in frame from base 1. V loses 9 bases of germline sequence and J loses 3 bases, and the interval between the two ends is 11 bases. Taken from the germline V gene (reference sequence), the CDR1 and CDR2 loops are LNHNV and YYDKDF. RNA was extracted using the RNeasy kit, and roughly 0.45 to 1 microgram was reverse transcribed with random hexamers. TCR beta CDR3 regions were amplified with the immunoSEQ multiplex PCR assay covering 54 Vbeta and 13 Jbeta segments. PCR amplification bias was corrected using a synthetic template baseline for primer optimization and computational correction. Per the original workflow: Reads were annotated to V, D and J genes according to IMGT and were analyzed with immunoSEQ Analyzer, with only productive sequences retained. Clonality was calculated as one minus the Shannon entropy normalized by log2 of the number of productive unique sequences. For each patient and control, public and private clones were evaluated among the 100 most prevalent clones. Susac-specific clones were defined as absent from healthy and MS cohorts, about 1,000 published viral clones and other ImmuneACCESS disease sequences. The raw public data were reprocessed by TCRdb itself: fastp quality trimming at Q25, MiXCR clonotype calling, in-frame beta chains only. CDR3 protein sequences are deduplicated, and each keeps its most common genes and DNA. These V and J calls rely on TCRdb rather than the paper's analysis. Across this sample there are more than 95,000 distinct CDR3 sequences, with about 94% seen only once. Jointly, the top ten make up 0.087% of the sample.

The clonotype was recovered from a human donor in good health. The rearrangement combines TRBV15 with TRBJ2-5; no confident D gene assignment can be made. Sample: CD4+ T cells from PBMCs. The nucleotide sequence is TGTGCCACTTCTGGGCTAGAAGAGACCCAGTACTTC. Its translation reads: CATSGLEETQYF.